The rows below give T cell receptor beta chains drawn from one sample of a study of beta chain features in type 1 diabetes. Only in-frame clones appear in the TCRdb table, and some are missing; sequencing was by immunoSEQ multiplex PCR. This sample has 900,000 or so clones, with about a sixth found just once. The sequenced sample was naive CD4+ T cells from blood. The source is a woman aged 18-29 years in good health. CDR3s include the opening cysteine and the closing phenylalanine or tryptophan. The order of the fields is V gene, J gene, CDR3 protein.

>TRBV5-4|TRBJ2-1
CASSLPGNYNEQFF
>TRBV19|TRBJ1-5
CASRDRTNQPQHF
>TRBV28|TRBJ2-1
CASSLRRTGPQRTLNEQFF
>TRBV21-1|TRBJ1-5
CASKDEETAVNQPQHF
>TRBV9|TRBJ2-5
CASSVGSTDFGGETQYF
>TRBV10-3|TRBJ1-1
CAISVNFPNTEAFF
>TRBV18|TRBJ2-3
CASSPTYGRTDTQYF
>TRBV4-2|TRBJ2-7
CASSQGDGDRALYEQYF
>TRBV28|TRBJ1-5
CASRSTENQPQHF
>TRBV28|TRBJ2-7
CASSLPGDGTSEQYF
>TRBV7-2|TRBJ2-7
CASSLGTHTYEQYF